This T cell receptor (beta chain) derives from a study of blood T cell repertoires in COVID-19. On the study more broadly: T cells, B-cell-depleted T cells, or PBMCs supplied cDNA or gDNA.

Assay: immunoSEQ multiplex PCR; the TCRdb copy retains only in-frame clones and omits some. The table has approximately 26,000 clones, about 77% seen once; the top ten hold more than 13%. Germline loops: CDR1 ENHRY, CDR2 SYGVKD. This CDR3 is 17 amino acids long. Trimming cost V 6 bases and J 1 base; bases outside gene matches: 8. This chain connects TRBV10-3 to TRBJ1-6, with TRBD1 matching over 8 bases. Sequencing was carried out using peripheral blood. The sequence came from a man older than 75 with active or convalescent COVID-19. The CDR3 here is CAISVGQGKSYNSPLHF. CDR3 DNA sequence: TGTGCCATCAGCGTCGGACAGGGAAAATCCTATAATTCACCCCTCCACTTT.